This is a list of T cell receptor beta chains from one sample in a study of T cell responses to AZD1222 COVID-19 vaccine. Produced via immunoSEQ multiplex PCR; TCRdb's table is partial and in-frame only. This repertoire shows about 140,000 clones, roughly 92% found once; its top ten account for approximately 5.4%. The starting material was peripheral blood, obtained on day 0 of AZD1222 vaccination. The receptor set was obtained from an adult in good health. Both conserved end residues are part of each CDR3. The D gene is left open where the match is weak.

TRBJ1-4,TRBD1,15,TRBV5-5,CASSYAGTEGEKLFF
TRBJ1-6,.,13,TRBV28,CASRILHNSPLHF
TRBJ1-5,.,16,TRBV21-1,CASSKEKGDSNQPQHF
TRBJ2-5,.,17,TRBV5-1,CASSLAPIGTVQETQYF
TRBJ2-3,TRBD2,16,TRBV5-8,CASRSRTSGTTDTQYF
TRBJ2-3,.,13,TRBV11-2,CASRPIRDDTQYF
TRBJ2-3,.,13,TRBV6-5,CASRLVGTDTQYF
TRBJ2-7,.,13,TRBV18,CASSQGSGYEQYF
TRBJ2-2,.,13,TRBV29-1,CSVAGFGTGELFF
TRBJ2-1,TRBD1,14,TRBV28,CASSGGAGSDEQFF
TRBJ2-5,.,14,TRBV6-5,CASSMTGRGETQYF
TRBJ2-7,TRBD2,15,TRBV7-2,CASSRGLAGFYEQYF
TRBJ1-6,TRBD1,17,TRBV27,CASSLVLMDRGNSPLHF
TRBJ2-7,TRBD1,16,TRBV4-1,CASSQDREQGVDEQYF
TRBJ2-1,.,13,TRBV7-2,CASSFLETTEQFF
TRBJ2-3,.,14,TRBV5-6,CASSLGVTTDTQYF
TRBJ1-2,.,13,TRBV6-5,CASSYYGGNGYTF
TRBJ2-5,.,15,TRBV7-6,CASSLGTNRGETQYF
TRBJ2-2,TRBD1,18,TRBV5-8,CASRSALGQGMGPGELFF
TRBJ1-5,TRBD1,15,TRBV5-1,CASSPGQGALQPQHF
TRBJ1-3,TRBD1,20,TRBV7-8,CASSLTKTGGRPSSGNTIYF
TRBJ2-7,.,15,TRBV19,CASRMTLGGSYEQYF
TRBJ2-1,.,15,TRBV4-2,CASSQRVEATNEQFF
TRBJ1-5,.,12,TRBV10-1,CASGDSNQPQHF
TRBJ1-3,.,15,TRBV28,CASSHRFSSGNTIYF
TRBJ1-2,.,13,TRBV7-9,CASSPSVTDGYTF
TRBJ2-1,.,16,TRBV2,CASSDGVIVSYNEQFF
TRBJ1-1,.,13,TRBV7-6,CASSLRRGTEAFF
TRBJ2-7,.,15,TRBV7-8,CASSSRRTAVYEQYF
TRBJ2-1,.,11,TRBV25-1,CASSENVVQFF
TRBJ2-3,TRBD2,17,TRBV24-1,CATARADSGSWADTQYF
TRBJ1-6,.,14,TRBV3-1/TRBV3-2,CASSQQTLNSPLHF
TRBJ1-1,.,13,TRBV6-6,CASTQQRNTEAFF
TRBJ2-1,TRBD2,16,TRBV7-2,CASSRRTSGKGNEQFF
TRBJ1-2,.,14,TRBV6-1,CASSESLADYGYTF
TRBJ1-5,.,12,TRBV28,CASSSIDQPQHF
TRBJ1-1,TRBD1,16,TRBV5-5,CASSPGTGGSRTEAFF
TRBJ2-1,TRBD1,14,TRBV28,CASSDRGRYNEQFF
TRBJ1-2,TRBD1,16,TRBV19,CASSTIDGTAFYGYTF
TRBJ2-7,.,15,TRBV2,CASSEALQLSYEQYF
TRBJ2-7,.,16,TRBV5-5,CASSGGRQGLVYEQYF
TRBJ2-1,.,14,TRBV5-5,CASSVIWGYNEQFF
TRBJ2-7,.,13,TRBV4-2,CASSQDLDSEQYF
TRBJ2-7,TRBD2,14,TRBV29-1,CSVLTRESLFEQYF
TRBJ1-2,.,12,TRBV28,CASRMGHDGYTF
TRBJ1-1,.,13,TRBV2,CASSDGGSTEAFF
TRBJ2-7,.,16,TRBV19,CASSIRGSGELYEQYF
TRBJ2-1,TRBD1,16,TRBV3-1/TRBV3-2,CASSQVGQGSYNEQFF
TRBJ1-1,.,15,TRBV6-5,CASSYTGQQNTEAFF
TRBJ2-3,.,13,TRBV15,CATSRGPADTQYF
TRBJ2-7,.,16,TRBV5-1,CASSAAWFQGSHEQYF
TRBJ1-5,.,13,TRBV7-9,CASSPPSNQPQHF
TRBJ2-7,TRBD1,15,TRBV6-6,CASSPPRDRGDEQYF
TRBJ1-3,TRBD1,16,TRBV10-3,CAISESGTASGNTIYF
TRBJ1-3,.,17,TRBV7-2,CASSYGGQGISGNTIYF